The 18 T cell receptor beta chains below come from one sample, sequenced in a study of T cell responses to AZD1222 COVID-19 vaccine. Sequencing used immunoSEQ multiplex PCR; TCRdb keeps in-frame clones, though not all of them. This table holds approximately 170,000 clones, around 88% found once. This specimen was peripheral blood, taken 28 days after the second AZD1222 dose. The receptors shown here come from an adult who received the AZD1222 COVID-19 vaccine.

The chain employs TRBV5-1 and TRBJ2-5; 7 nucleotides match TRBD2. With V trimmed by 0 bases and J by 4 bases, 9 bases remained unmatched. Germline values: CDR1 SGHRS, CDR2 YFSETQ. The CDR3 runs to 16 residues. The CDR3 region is CASSLEGTGGRETQYF. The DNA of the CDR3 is TGCGCCAGCAGCTTGGAGGGTACGGGGGGAAGAGAGACCCAGTACTTC.

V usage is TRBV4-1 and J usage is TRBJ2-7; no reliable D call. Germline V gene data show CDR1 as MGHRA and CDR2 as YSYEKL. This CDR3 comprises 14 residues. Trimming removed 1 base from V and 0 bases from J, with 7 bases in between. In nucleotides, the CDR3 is TGCGCCAGCAGCCAAGGAGCGTTCTCCTACGAGCAGTACTTC. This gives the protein CASSQGAFSYEQYF.

The CDR3 is CASSARRRAGDQPQHF. The CDR3 DNA reads as TGTGCCAGCAGTGCTCGGAGGAGGGCTGGAGATCAGCCCCAGCATTTT. This chain links TRBV28 with TRBJ1-5; no definite D call. The V gene lost 5 bases and the J gene lost 5 bases, with 19 bases spanning the gap. The CDR3 spans 16 residues. Germline V lookup: CDR1 MDHEN, CDR2 SYDVKM.

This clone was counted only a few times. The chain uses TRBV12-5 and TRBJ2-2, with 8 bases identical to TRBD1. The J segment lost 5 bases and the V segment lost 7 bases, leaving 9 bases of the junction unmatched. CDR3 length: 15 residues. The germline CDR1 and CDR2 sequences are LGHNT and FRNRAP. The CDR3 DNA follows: TGTGCTAGTGCGTTCCGCAGGGGGCCGACCGGGGAGCTGTTTTTT. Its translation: CASAFRRGPTGELFF.

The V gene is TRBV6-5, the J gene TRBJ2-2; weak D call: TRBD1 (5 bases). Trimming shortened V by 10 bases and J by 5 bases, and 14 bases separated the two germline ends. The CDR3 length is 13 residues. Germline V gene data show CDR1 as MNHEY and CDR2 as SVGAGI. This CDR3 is CAILRVETGELFF. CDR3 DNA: TGTGCCATCCTCAGGGTGGAGACCGGGGAGCTGTTTTTT.

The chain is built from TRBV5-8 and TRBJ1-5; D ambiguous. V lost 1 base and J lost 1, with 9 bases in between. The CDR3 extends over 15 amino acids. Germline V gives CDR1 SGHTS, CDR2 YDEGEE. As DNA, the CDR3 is TGTGCCAGCAGCTTGCGGGGAGAGAGCAATCAGCCCCAGCATTTT. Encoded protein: CASSLRGESNQPQHF.

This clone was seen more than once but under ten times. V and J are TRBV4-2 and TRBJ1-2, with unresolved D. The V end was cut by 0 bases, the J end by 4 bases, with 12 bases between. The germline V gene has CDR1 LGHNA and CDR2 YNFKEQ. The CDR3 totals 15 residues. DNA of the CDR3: TGTGCCAGCAGCCAAGATCATAGGGTAGGCTATGGCTACACCTTC. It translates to CASSQDHRVGYGYTF.

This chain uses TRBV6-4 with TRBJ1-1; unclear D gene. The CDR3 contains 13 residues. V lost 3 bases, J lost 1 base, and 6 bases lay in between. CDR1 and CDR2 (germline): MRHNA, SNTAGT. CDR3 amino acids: CASSESANTEAFF. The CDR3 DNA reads TGTGCCAGCAGTGAGTCAGCGAACACTGAAGCTTTCTTT.

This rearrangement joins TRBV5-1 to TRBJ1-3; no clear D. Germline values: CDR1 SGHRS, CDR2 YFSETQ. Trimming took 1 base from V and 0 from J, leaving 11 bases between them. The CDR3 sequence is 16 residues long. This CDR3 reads CASSLTASLSGNTIYF. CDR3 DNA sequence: TGCGCCAGCAGCTTGACCGCGTCCCTCTCTGGAAACACCATATATTTT.

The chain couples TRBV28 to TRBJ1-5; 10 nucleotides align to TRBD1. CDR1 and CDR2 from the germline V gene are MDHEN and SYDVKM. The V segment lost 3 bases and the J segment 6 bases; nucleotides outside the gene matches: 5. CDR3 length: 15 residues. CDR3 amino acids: CASSFGQGVIQPQHF. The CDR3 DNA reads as TGTGCCAGCAGTTTCGGACAGGGGGTAATTCAGCCCCAGCATTTT.

In DNA form, the CDR3 reads TGTGCCAGCAGCCCGGAGACCCAGTACTTC. Encoded protein: CASSPETQYF. The chain joins TRBV4-2 to TRBJ2-5, with no clear D. V lost 4 bases to trimming and J lost 5 bases, with 2 bases between them. CDR3 length: 10 amino acids. Germline V gene sequence: CDR1 LGHNA, CDR2 YNFKEQ.

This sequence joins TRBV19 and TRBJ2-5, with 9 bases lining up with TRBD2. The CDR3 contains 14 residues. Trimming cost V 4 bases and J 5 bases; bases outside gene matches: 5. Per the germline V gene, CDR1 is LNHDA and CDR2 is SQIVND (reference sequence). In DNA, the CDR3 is TGTGCCAGTAGTAGCGGGGGGGCAGGGGAGACCCAGTACTTC. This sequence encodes CASSSGGAGETQYF.

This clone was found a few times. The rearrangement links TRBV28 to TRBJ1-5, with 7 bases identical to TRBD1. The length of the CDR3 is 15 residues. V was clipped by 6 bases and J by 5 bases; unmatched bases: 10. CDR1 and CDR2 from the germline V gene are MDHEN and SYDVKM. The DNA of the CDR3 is TGTGCCAGCAGCCTGACAGGGTCCGGTTATCAGCCCCAGCATTTT. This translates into CASSLTGSGYQPQHF. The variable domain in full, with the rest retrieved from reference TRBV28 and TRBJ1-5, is DVKVTQSSRYLVKRTGEKVFLECVQDMDHENMFWYRQDPGLGLRLIYFSYDVKMKEKGDIPEGYSVSREKKERFSLILESASTNQTSMYLCASSLTGSGYQPQHFGDGTRLSIL.

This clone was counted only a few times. CDR3 protein: CASSFKASGDTDTQYF. For the CDR3, the DNA is TGTGCCAGCAGCTTTAAGGCTAGCGGGGACACAGATACGCAGTATTTT. The chain joins TRBV7-2 to TRBJ2-3; 9 nucleotides align to TRBD2. V shed 3 bases, J shed 2 bases, and the junction held 6 bases outside the gene matches. This CDR3 comprises 16 residues. Germline CDR1 and CDR2: SGHTA and FQGNSA.

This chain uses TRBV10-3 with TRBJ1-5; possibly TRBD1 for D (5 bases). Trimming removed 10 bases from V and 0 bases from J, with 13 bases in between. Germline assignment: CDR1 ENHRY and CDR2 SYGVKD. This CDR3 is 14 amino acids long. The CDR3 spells CASRQSNSNQPQHF. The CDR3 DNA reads TGTGCCAGTAGACAGTCAAATAGCAATCAGCCCCAGCATTTT.

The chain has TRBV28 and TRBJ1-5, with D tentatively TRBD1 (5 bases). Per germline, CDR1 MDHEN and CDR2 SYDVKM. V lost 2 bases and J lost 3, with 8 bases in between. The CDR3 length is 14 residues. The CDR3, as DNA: TGTGCCAGCAGTTTAAGGGGTCCCAATCAGCCCCAGCATTTT. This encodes CASSLRGPNQPQHF.

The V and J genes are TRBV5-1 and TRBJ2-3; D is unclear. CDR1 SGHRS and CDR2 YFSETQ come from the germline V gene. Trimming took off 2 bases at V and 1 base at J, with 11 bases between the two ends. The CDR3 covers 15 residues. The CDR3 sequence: CASSLEGSGTDTQYF. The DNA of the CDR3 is TGCGCCAGCAGCTTAGAAGGTTCGGGCACAGATACGCAGTATTTT.

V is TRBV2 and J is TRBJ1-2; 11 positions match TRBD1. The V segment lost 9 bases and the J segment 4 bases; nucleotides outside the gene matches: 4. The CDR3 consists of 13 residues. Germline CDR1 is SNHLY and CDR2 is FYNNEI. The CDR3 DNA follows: TGTGCCAGTAGGACAGGGGGCGTCTATGGCTACACCTTC. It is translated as CASRTGGVYGYTF. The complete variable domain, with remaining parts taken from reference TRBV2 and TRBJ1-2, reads EPEVTQTPSHQVTQMGQEVILRCVPISNHLYFYWYRQILGQKVEFLVSFYNNEISEKSEIFDDQFSVERPDGSNFTLKIRSTKLEDSAMYFCASRTGGVYGYTFGSGTRLTVV.